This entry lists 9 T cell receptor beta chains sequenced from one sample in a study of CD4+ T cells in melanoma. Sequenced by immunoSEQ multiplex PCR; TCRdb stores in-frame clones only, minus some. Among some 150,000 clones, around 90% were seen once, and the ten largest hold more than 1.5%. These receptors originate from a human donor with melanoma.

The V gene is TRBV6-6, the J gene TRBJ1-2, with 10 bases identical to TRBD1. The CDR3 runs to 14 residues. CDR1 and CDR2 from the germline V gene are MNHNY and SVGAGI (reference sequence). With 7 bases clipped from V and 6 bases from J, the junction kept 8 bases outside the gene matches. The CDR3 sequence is CASNAGQGTHGYTF. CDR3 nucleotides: TGTGCCAGCAATGCGGGACAGGGGACCCATGGCTACACCTTC.

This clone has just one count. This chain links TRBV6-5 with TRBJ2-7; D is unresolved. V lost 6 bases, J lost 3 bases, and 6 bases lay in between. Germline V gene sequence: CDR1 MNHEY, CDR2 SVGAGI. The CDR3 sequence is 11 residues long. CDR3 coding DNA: TGTGCCAGCAGCGACCTCTACGAGCAGTACTTC. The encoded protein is CASSDLYEQYF.

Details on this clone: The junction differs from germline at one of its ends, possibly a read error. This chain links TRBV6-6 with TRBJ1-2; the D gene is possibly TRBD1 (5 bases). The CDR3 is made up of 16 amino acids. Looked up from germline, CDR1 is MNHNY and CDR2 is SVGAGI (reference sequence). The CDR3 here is CVSSGPGALANYGYTF. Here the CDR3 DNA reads TGTGTCAGCAGTGGTCCCGGGGCACTAGCTAACTATGGCTACACCTTC.

The chain's CDR3 is CASSSLAGSSYNEQFF. DNA of the CDR3: TGTGCCAGCAGCTCGCTAGCGGGGAGCTCCTACAATGAGCAGTTCTTC. The chain carries TRBV7-3 and TRBJ2-1; TRBD2 aligns across 9 bases. The CDR3 is made up of 16 amino acids. The ends lost 4 bases at V and 0 bases at J; junction bases unmatched: 4. Per germline, CDR1 SGHTA and CDR2 FQGTGA.

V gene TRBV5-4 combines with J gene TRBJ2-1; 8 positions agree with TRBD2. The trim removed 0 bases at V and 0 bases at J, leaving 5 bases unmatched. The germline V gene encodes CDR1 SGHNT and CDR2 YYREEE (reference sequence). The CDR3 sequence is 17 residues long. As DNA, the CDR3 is TGTGCCAGCAGCTTGGCTTCGGCGGGGGGCTCCTACAATGAGCAGTTCTTC. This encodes CASSLASAGGSYNEQFF. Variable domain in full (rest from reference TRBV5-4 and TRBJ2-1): ETGVTQSPTHLIKTRGQQVTLRCSSQSGHNTVSWYQQALGQGPQFIFQYYREEENGRGNFPPRFSGLQFPNYSSELNVNALELDDSALYLCASSLASAGGSYNEQFFGPGTRLTVL.

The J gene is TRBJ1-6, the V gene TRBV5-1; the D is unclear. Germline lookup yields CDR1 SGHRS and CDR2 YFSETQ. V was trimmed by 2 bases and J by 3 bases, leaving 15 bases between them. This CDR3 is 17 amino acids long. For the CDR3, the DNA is TGCGCCAGCAGCTTCATAATCCCGAGGGTCTATAATTCACCCCTCCACTTT. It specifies CASSFIIPRVYNSPLHF.

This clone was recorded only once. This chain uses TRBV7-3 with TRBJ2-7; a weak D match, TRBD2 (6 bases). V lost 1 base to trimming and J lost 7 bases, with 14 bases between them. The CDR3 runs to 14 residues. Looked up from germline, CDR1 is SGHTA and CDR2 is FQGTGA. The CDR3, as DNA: TGTGCCAGCAGCTTAAACCGGGTGGAGGGGGAGCAGTACTTC. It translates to CASSLNRVEGEQYF.

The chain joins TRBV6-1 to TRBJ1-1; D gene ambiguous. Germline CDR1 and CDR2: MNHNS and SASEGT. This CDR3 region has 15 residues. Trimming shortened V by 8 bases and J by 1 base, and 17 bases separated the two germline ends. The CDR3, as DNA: TGTGCCAGCCGACCGCTCGATGTGGAGAACACTGAAGCTTTCTTT. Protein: CASRPLDVENTEAFF.

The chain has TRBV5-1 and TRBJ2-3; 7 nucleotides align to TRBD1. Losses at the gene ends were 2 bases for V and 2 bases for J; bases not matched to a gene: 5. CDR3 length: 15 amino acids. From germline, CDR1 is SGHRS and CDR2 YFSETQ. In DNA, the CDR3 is TGCGCCAGCAGCTTTTCGGGACAGAACACAGATACGCAGTATTTT. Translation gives CASSFSGQNTDTQYF. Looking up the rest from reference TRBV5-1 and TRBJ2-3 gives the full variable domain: KAGVTQTPRYLIKTRGQQVTLSCSPISGHRSVSWYQQTPGQGLQFLFEYFSETQRNKGNFPGRFSGRQFSNSRSEMNVSTLELGDSALYLCASSFSGQNTDTQYFGPGTRLTVL.